This T cell receptor beta chain was sequenced during a study of shared clonotypes between healthy human individuals. CDR1 is MDHEN and CDR2 is SYDVKM in the germline V gene. The CDR3 is 14 amino acids. The ends were cut back, 6 bases at V and 2 bases at J, with 14 bases in the middle. Measured with immunoSEQ multiplex PCR; TCRdb has only the in-frame clones, and not every one. The sample comprises over a million clones, around 95% of which are singletons, and over 1% rests with the top ten. Sequenced input: naive CD4+ T cells sorted from blood. The subset here: CD45RA+ positively selected. The chain recombines TRBV28 with TRBJ2-7; unclear D gene. The receptor was isolated from a man under 40 in good health. The CDR3 DNA is TGTGCCAGCAGGACCCCAGGATACGCCTACGAGCAGTACTTC. Translated, it gives CASRTPGYAYEQYF.